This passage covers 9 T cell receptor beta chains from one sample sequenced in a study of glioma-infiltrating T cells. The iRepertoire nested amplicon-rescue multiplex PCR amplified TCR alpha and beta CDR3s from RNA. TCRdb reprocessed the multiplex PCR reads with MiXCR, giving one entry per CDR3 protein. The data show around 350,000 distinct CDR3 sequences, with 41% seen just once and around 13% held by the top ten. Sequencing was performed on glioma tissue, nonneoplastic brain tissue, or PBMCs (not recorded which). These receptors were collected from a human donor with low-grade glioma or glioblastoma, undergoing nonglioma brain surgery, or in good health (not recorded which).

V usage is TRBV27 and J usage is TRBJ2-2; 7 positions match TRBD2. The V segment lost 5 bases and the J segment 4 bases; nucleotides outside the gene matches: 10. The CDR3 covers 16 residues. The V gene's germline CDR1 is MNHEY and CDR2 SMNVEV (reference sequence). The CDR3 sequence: CASSDITSDLTGELFF. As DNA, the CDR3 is TGTGCCAGCAGTGACATCACTAGCGACCTCACCGGGGAGCTGTTTTTT.

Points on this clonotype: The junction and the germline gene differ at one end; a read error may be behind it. This CDR3 reads CAISPSDRYEQYF. The CDR3, as DNA: TGTGCCATCAGTCCCTCGGACCGTTACGAGCAGTACTTC. The rearrangement links TRBV28 to TRBJ2-7; D gene unclear. The CDR3 loop spans 13 amino acids. The germline CDR1 and CDR2 sequences are MDHEN and SYDVKM. Using reference TRBV28 and TRBJ2-7 for the parts outside the CDR3, the full variable domain is DVKVTQSSRYLVKRTGEKVFLECVQDMDHENMFWYRQDPGLGLRLIYFSYDVKMKEKGDIPEGYSVSREKKERFSLILESASTNQTSMYLCAISPSDRYEQYFGPGTRLTVT.

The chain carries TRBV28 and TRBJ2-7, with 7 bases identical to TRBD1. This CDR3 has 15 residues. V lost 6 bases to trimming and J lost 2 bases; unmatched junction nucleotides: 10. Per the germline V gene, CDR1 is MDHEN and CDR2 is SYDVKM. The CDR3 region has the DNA TGTGCCAGCAGCCTCGGGACAGCTGCTCCCTACGAGCAGTACTTC. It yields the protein CASSLGTAAPYEQYF.

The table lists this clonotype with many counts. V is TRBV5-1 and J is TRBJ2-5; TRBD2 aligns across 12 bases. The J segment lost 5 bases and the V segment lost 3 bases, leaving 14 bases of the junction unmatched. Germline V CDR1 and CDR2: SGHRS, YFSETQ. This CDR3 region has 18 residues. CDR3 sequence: CASSSETSGGPSRETQYF. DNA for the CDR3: TGCGCCAGCAGCTCAGAGACTAGCGGGGGCCCCTCGCGGGAGACCCAGTACTTC.

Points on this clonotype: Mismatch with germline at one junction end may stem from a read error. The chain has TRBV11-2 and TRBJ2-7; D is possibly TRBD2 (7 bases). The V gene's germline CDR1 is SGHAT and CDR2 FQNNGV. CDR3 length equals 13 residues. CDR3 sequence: CASSLVSGAGRDF. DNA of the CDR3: TGTGCCAGCAGCTTAGTCTCAGGGGCTGGGAGGGACTTC.

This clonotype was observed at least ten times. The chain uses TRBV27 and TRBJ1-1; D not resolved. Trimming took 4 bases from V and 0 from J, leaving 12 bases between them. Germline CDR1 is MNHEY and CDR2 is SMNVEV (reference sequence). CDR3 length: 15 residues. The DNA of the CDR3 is TGTGCCAGCAGTTGGACGGCCAGCGTGAACACTGAAGCTTTCTTT. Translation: CASSWTASVNTEAFF.

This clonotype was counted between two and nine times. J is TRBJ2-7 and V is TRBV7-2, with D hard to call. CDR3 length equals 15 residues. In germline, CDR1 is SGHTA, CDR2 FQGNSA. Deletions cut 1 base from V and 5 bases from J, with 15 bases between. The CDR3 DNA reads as TGTGCCAGCAGCTTAGTAGGCCGAGTGGGAAACGAGCAGTACTTC. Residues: CASSLVGRVGNEQYF.

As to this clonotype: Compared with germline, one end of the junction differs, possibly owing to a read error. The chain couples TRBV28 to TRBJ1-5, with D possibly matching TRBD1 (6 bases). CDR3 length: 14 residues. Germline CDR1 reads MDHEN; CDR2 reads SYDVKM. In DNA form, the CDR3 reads TGTGCCAGCAGTGAGGTGGGGGGCTCGGGGCTCCAGCACTTT. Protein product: CASSEVGGSGLQHF.

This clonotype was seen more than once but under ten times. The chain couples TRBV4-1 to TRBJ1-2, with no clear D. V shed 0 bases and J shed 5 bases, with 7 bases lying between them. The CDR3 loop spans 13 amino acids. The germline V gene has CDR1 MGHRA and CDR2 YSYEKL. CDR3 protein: CASSQDPGYGYTF. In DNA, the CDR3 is TGCGCCAGCAGCCAAGATCCGGGGTATGGCTACACCTTC.